This T cell receptor beta chain was documented in a study of blood T cell repertoires in COVID-19. On the study more broadly: The origin of the acute and convalescent COVID-19 samples was the United States, Italy and Spain. T cells, B-cell-depleted T cells, or PBMCs provided the cDNA or gDNA that served as material.

This clone occurred once. Per the original data handling: Reference gene primers were amplified, and this amplification served to estimate nucleated cell counts. Here immunoSEQ multiplex PCR was the method, and the copy in TCRdb shows in-frame clones only, minus some. D and trimming come from the DNA, and the V and J calls and clone size come from that table. Of around 370,000 clones in the sample, around 91% are singletons; the top ten hold about 3.5%. The trim removed 2 bases at V and 5 bases at J, leaving 5 bases unmatched. Per the germline V gene, CDR1 is SGHRS and CDR2 is YFSETQ. There are 14 residues in the CDR3.

The receptor comes from a woman younger than 35 who had recovered from COVID-19. This chain links TRBV5-1 with TRBJ1-2; TRBD1 matches 8 bases. The sequencing input was peripheral blood. CDR3 sequence: CASSLSDRGYGYTF. DNA for the CDR3: TGCGCCAGCAGCTTATCCGACAGGGGTTATGGCTACACCTTC.